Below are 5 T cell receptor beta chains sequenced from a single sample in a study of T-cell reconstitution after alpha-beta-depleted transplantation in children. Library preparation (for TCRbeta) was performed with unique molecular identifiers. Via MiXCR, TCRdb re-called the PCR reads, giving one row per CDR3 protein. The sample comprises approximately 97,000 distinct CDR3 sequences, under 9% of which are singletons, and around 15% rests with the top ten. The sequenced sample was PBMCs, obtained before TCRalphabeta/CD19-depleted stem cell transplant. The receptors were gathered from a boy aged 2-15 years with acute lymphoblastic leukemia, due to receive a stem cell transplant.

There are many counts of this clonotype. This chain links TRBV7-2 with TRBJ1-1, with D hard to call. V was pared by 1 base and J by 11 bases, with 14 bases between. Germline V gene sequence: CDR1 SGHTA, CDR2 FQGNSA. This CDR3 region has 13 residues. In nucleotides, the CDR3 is TGTGCCAGCAGCTTAGGAAACTCGGTCATGGCTTTCTTT. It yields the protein CASSLGNSVMAFF.

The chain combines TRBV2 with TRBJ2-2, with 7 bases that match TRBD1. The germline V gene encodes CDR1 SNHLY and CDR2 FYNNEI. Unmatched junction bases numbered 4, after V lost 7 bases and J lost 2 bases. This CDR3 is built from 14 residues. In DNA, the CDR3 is TGTGCCAGCACTCACAGGGGCAACACCGGGGAGCTGTTTTTT. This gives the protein CASTHRGNTGELFF.

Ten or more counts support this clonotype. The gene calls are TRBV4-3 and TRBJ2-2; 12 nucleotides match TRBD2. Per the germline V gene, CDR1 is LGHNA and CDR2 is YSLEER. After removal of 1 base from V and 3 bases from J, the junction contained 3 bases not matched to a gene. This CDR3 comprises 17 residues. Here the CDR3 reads CASSQGLAGVYTGELFF. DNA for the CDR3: TGCGCCAGCAGCCAAGGACTAGCGGGGGTTTACACCGGGGAGCTGTTTTTT.

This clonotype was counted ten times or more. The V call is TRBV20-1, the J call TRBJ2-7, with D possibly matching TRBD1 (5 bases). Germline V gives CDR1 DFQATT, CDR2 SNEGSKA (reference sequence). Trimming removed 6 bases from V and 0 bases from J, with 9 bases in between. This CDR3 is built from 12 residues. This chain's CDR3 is CSATGHSYEQYF. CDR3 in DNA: TGCAGTGCCACCGGACACTCCTACGAGCAGTACTTC.

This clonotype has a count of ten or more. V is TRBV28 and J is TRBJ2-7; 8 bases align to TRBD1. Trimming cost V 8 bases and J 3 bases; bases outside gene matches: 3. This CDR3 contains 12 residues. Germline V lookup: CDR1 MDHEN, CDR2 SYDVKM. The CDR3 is CASEGQDYEQYF. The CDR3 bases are TGTGCCAGCGAGGGACAGGACTACGAGCAGTACTTC.